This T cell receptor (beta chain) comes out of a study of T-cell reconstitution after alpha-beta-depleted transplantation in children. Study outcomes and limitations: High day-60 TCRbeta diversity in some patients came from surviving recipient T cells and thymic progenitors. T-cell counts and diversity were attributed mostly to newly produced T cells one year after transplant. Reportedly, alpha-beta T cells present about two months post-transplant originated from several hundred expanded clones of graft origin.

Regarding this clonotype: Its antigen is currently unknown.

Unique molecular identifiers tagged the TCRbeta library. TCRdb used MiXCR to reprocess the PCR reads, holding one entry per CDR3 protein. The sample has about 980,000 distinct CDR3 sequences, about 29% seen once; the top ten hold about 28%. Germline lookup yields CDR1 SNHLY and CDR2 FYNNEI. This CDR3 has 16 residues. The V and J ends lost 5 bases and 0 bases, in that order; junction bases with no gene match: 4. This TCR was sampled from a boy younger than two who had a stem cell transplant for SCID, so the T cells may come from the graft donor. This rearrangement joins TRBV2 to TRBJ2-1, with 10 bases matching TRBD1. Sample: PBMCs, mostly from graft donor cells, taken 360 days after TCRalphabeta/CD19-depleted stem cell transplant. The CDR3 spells CASSRRTGGSYNEQFF. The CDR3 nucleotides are TGTGCCAGCAGTAGACGGACAGGGGGCTCCTACAATGAGCAGTTCTTC.